The 21 T cell receptor beta chains below were found in one sample sequenced in a study of CXCR3-negative and CXCR3-positive naive CD8 T cells. The study made its TRB cDNA libraries by 5' RACE, adding UMI labels. TCRdb processed the 5' RACE reads again and assigns one entry to each CDR3 protein, with no DNA. This sample carries approximately 59,000 distinct CDR3 sequences, with 0.71% going to the ten biggest clones. Antigens for these TCRs are unknown. Study-level findings and limits: Greater hydrophobicity was found in TRB CDR3s of CXCR3-positive naive cells than of CXCR3-negative naive cells.

The sample taken for sequencing was naive CXCR3+ CD8+ T cells from blood. Documented subset: CD45RO-CCR7+CD27+CD95- naive CD8+ T cells expressing CXCR3 (TNR3+). All receptors derive from a human donor in good health. Some clones in this sample may be carry-over from other donors' samples.

The V call is TRBV7-9, the J call TRBJ2-7; TCRdb picks TRBD1, but there is no DNA to check that call. The CDR3 covers 14 residues. The V gene's germline CDR1 is SEHNR and CDR2 FQNEAQ (reference sequence). This chain's CDR3 is CASSPPGQYNEQYF.

The chain links TRBV6-2 or TRBV6-3 to TRBJ2-1; checking the TCRdb D call of TRBD1 is not possible without DNA. CDR1 is MNHEY, CDR2 SVGEGT, per germline. This CDR3 spans 16 amino acids. The CDR3 loop is CASSYSRESSYNEQFF.

The chain combines TRBV28 with TRBJ2-7; TCRdb reports TRBD1, a call that lacks DNA to check it against. The CDR3 sequence is 14 residues long. Germline V gives CDR1 MDHEN, CDR2 SYDVKM. The CDR3 sequence is CASSQTGLSYEQYF.

The chain couples TRBV21-1 to TRBJ2-3; the TRBD2 assignment by TCRdb is unverifiable without DNA. TRBV21-1 is a listed pseudogene. The CDR3 runs to 17 residues. This CDR3 is CASSSLATSGGTDTQYF.

The V and J genes are TRBV20-1 and TRBJ2-1; TCRdb lists TRBD2, though no DNA is available to test this call. Germline-derived CDR1 and CDR2 are DFQATT and SNEGSKA (reference sequence). This CDR3 spans 12 amino acids. CDR3 sequence reads: CSADREYNEQFF.

This chain joins TRBV29-1 and TRBJ1-2; the D call from TCRdb, TRBD1, cannot be confirmed without DNA. Germline CDR1 and CDR2: SQVTM and ANQGSEA. The CDR3 extends over 12 amino acids. The CDR3 region is CSVETGAYGYTF.

J is TRBJ2-7 and V is TRBV14. This CDR3 contains 14 residues. Germline assignment: CDR1 SGHDN and CDR2 FVKESK. The CDR3 region is CASSQELKTYEQYF.

The chain recombines TRBV5-6 with TRBJ2-7. Germline assignment: CDR1 SGHDT and CDR2 YYEEEE. The CDR3 loop spans 12 amino acids. The CDR3 sequence is CASSLSSYEQYF.

CDR3 region: CASSQSGQGASIYNSPLHF. The chain carries TRBV3-1 and TRBJ1-6; TCRdb calls TRBD1, which cannot be checked without DNA. Germline V gene sequence: CDR1 LGHDT, CDR2 YNNKEL (reference sequence). This CDR3 is built from 19 residues.

V and J are TRBV29-1 and TRBJ2-2; TCRdb picks TRBD1, but there is no DNA to check that call. The CDR3 loop spans 12 amino acids. CDR1 and CDR2 (germline): SQVTM, ANQGSEA. The CDR3: CSVPTGTGELFF.

V gene TRBV6-6 combines with J gene TRBJ2-7; there is no DNA to check the TCRdb D call of TRBD1. Per the germline V gene, CDR1 is MNHNY and CDR2 is SVGAGI (reference sequence). The CDR3 extends over 14 amino acids. The CDR3: CASRPFIPPSEQYF.

V and J are TRBV20-1 and TRBJ1-3; without DNA, the TCRdb call of TRBD1 cannot be checked. The CDR3 is 14 residues long. Germline V CDR1 and CDR2: DFQATT, SNEGSKA (reference sequence). The CDR3 region is CSARPDRAGNTIYF.

The chain is built from TRBV6-2 or TRBV6-3 and TRBJ2-7; absent DNA, TCRdb's TRBD1 call cannot be checked. The CDR3 has 14 residues. Per the germline V gene, CDR1 is MNHEY and CDR2 is SVGEGT. The CDR3 here is CASSYGGTFDEQYF.

The V call is TRBV3-1, the J call TRBJ2-5; TCRdb calls TRBD1, which cannot be checked without DNA. CDR3 size: 16 residues. Germline V gene sequence: CDR1 LGHDT, CDR2 YNNKEL (reference sequence). CDR3 sequence: CASTTDTTGRGETQYF.

The J gene is TRBJ2-5, the V gene TRBV23-1; TCRdb's assignment of TRBD1 cannot be checked, as there is no DNA. TRBV23-1 is classed as an ORF, of uncertain function. The CDR3 contains 15 residues. The CDR3 reads CASRAYPGSRETQYF.

The rearrangement links TRBV7-2 to TRBJ2-7; TCRdb picks TRBD2, but there is no DNA to check that call. Germline V CDR1 and CDR2: SGHTA, FQGNSA. CDR3 length: 14 amino acids. The CDR3 is CASSSTTGAYEQYF.

The V gene is TRBV12-3 or TRBV12-4, the J gene TRBJ1-1. This CDR3 spans 15 amino acids. CDR3 sequence reads: CASSTRRAGNTEAFF.

The genes are TRBV7-9 and TRBJ2-7; TCRdb outputs TRBD1, but without DNA this stays unchecked. The CDR3 spans 12 residues. Germline V gene data show CDR1 as SEHNR and CDR2 as FQNEAQ (reference sequence). CDR3: CASSSDKYEQYF.

The CDR3 is CASSSPRGQGGGSSYNEQFF. The chain joins TRBV5-6 to TRBJ2-1; the TCRdb call, TRBD1, lacks DNA for checking. The CDR3 consists of 20 residues. Germline V gene data show CDR1 as SGHDT and CDR2 as YYEEEE. The full variable domain, its missing parts supplied by reference TRBV5-6 and TRBJ2-1, is DAGVTQSPTHLIKTRGQQVTLRCSPKSGHDTVSWYQQALGQGPQFIFQYYEEEERQRGNFPDRFSGHQFPNYSSELNVNALLLGDSALYLCASSSPRGQGGGSSYNEQFFGPGTRLTVL.

The chain employs TRBV12-3 or TRBV12-4 and TRBJ2-7; TCRdb calls TRBD2, which cannot be checked without DNA. The CDR3 has 12 amino acids. Here the CDR3 reads CASSLDRTGRTF.

The gene calls are TRBV28 and TRBJ2-1; the D call from TCRdb, TRBD2, cannot be confirmed without DNA. The CDR3 spans 14 residues. Germline loops: CDR1 MDHEN, CDR2 SYDVKM. CDR3 protein: CASSSRSSGTRWFF.